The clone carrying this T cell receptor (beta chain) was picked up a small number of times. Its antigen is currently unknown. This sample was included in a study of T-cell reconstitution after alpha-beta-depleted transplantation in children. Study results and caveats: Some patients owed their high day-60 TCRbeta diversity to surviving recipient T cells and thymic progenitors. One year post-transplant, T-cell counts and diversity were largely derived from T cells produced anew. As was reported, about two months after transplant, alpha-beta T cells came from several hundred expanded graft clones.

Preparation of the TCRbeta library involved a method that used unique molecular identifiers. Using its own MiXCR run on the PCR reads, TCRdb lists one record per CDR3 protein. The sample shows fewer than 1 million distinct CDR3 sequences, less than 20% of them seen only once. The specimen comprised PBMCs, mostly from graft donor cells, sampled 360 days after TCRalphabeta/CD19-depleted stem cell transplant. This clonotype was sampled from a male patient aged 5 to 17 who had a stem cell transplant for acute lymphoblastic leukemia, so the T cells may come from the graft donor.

This chain's CDR3 is CASSQGSAVGVARNEQFF. In DNA, the CDR3 is TGCGCCAGCAGCCAAGGATCAGCGGTCGGGGTAGCACGCAATGAGCAGTTCTTC. The V gene is TRBV4-1, the J gene TRBJ2-1, with D possibly being TRBD2 (5 bases). Per the germline V gene, CDR1 is MGHRA and CDR2 is YSYEKL. CDR3 length: 18 amino acids. The germline V and J ends were trimmed by 1 base and 6 bases, with 22 bases remaining between them.